This T cell receptor (beta chain) is from a study of cytomegalovirus exposure and HLA in healthy donors. Germline V gives CDR1 SGHKS, CDR2 YYEKEE (reference sequence). V dropped 3 bases and J dropped 0 bases, with 15 bases sitting between them. The CDR3 consists of 16 residues. Points from the study as a whole: When a later analysis compared HLA-associated TCR beta chains with equally common others, the HLA-associated chains turned out to be more clonally expanded and to have lower generation probabilities. Accounts indicate the classifier identified cytomegalovirus status with strong specificity and sensitivity.

To note about this clone: What it recognizes is unknown.

PCR employed 60 Vbeta and 13 Jbeta primers. Original data processing: Counted up in a later analysis, unique TCR beta chains came to approximately 83 million, with 9.5 million to 13 million shared. Data came from immunoSEQ multiplex PCR; TCRdb stores just in-frame clones and leaves some out. V, J and clone size derive from that table, while D and trimming were established from the DNA sequence. The profile shows about 110,000 clones, approximately 71% of them singletons. The source of this sequence is a man between 40 and 49 years old in good health and CMV-seronegative. Sequenced: PBMCs. This chain uses TRBV5-5 with TRBJ2-5; D possibly corresponds to TRBD2 (6 bases). CDR3: CASSSLPGAYQETQYF. CDR3 sequence (DNA): TGTGCCAGCAGCTCACTCCCGGGAGCGTACCAAGAGACCCAGTACTTC.